A selection of T cell receptor beta chains follows, all from one sample in a study of blood T cell repertoires in COVID-19. This table comes from immunoSEQ multiplex PCR, and its TCRdb copy is limited to in-frame clones, with some not included. In the table there are some 350,000 clones, around nine tenths of which are singletons. Sample: peripheral blood. The origin of the receptors is a human donor in a cohort sampled during active COVID-19. Both conserved end residues are part of each CDR3. The D gene is left open where the match is weak. Only part of the rows carry a size: once, few, many, or a class if the clone is expanded.

V gene	J gene	D gene	clone size	CDR3 DNA	CDR3 protein
TRBV6-2/TRBV6-3	TRBJ1-6	.	.	TGTGCCAGCAGTAGGGGCTATAATTCACCCCTCCACTTT	CASSRGYNSPLHF
TRBV5-4	TRBJ2-2	.	.	TGTGCCAGCAGAATGGGGGGGGCCTTCACGAACACCGGGGAGCTGTTTTTT	CASRMGGAFTNTGELFF
TRBV14	TRBJ2-2	TRBD2	.	TGTGCCAGCAGCCAGGGACTAGCGGGCCTACGTGGGGAGCTGTTTTTT	CASSQGLAGLRGELFF
TRBV30	TRBJ1-2	TRBD1	.	TGTGCCTGGAGGGGAGGGACAGGGACCAGGTACACCTTC	CAWRGGTGTRYTF
TRBV30	TRBJ1-2	.	.	TGTGCCTGGAGTCCCCCGGCGGTCGGGGCTAACTATGGCTACACCTTC	CAWSPPAVGANYGYTF
TRBV6-5	TRBJ1-1	.	.	TGTGCCAGCAGTACGCGACAGACATTGAACACTGAAGCTTTCTTT	CASSTRQTLNTEAFF
TRBV6-5	TRBJ2-1	TRBD2	.	TGTGCCAGCAGTTACCTTGACGGGAGGATCTACAATGAGCAGTTCTTC	CASSYLDGRIYNEQFF
TRBV30	TRBJ2-6	.	.	TGTGCCTGGGGAGCGGTCTCTGGGGCCAACGTCCTGACTTTC	CAWGAVSGANVLTF
TRBV7-3	TRBJ2-5	TRBD2	.	TGTGCCAGCAGCTTAAACAGCGGGGGGACCAGAGAGACCCAGTACTTC	CASSLNSGGTRETQYF
TRBV28	TRBJ1-2	.	.	TGTGCCAGCAGCTTGAGAGGGGGGGGCTTCGGCTACACCTTC	CASSLRGGGFGYTF
TRBV7-2	TRBJ1-2	.	.	TGTGCCAGCAGCTTAGCCCGGACAGCAGACCAATATGGCTACACCTTC	CASSLARTADQYGYTF
TRBV25-1	TRBJ2-4	TRBD1	.	TGTGCCAGCAGTGATCCAGGGGGAGCGAAAGACATTCAGTACTTC	CASSDPGGAKDIQYF
TRBV3-1/TRBV3-2	TRBJ2-1	TRBD2	.	TGTGCCAGCAGCCAAGATTTGGGGGGGGAGACCTACAATGAGCAGTTCTTC	CASSQDLGGETYNEQFF
TRBV7-2	TRBJ2-7	TRBD1	.	TGTGCCAGCAGCCCCGGGACAGGGTTCCACGAGCAGTACTTC	CASSPGTGFHEQYF
TRBV27	TRBJ2-7	TRBD1	.	TGTGCCAGCAGTCCCTGGGACAGACCTTACGAGCAGTACTTC	CASSPWDRPYEQYF
TRBV7-8	TRBJ2-1	.	.	TGTGCCAGCAGCCTAGGGGGGGGCGGGTACAATGAGCAGTTCTTC	CASSLGGGGYNEQFF
TRBV28	TRBJ2-7	.	.	TGTGCCAGCAGTCGGAGGACGGGGAACTACGAGCAGTACTTC	CASSRRTGNYEQYF
TRBV3-1/TRBV3-2	TRBJ1-2	TRBD1	few	TGTGCCAGCAGCCATTACAACAGGGGAGCGCCTAACTATGGCTACACCTTC	CASSHYNRGAPNYGYTF
TRBV27	TRBJ2-7	TRBD2	.	TGTGCCAGCAGTTTATCACCGGGACTAGCGGGAAAGCAGTACTTC	CASSLSPGLAGKQYF
TRBV6-1	TRBJ2-1	.	.	TGTGCCAGCAGTTTAGGACAGCGCTTTTACAATGAGCAGTTCTTC	CASSLGQRFYNEQFF
TRBV9	TRBJ2-5	TRBD2	once	TGTGCCAGCAGCGACGGACTAGCGGGGCGCTTGAGGACCCAGTACTTC	CASSDGLAGRLRTQYF
TRBV6-5	TRBJ2-1	TRBD2	.	TGTGCCAGCTCGGTTAGCGGGAGAGTCAATAATGAGCAGTTCTTC	CASSVSGRVNNEQFF
TRBV7-8	TRBJ1-5	TRBD1	.	TGTGCCAGCAGCTTAGCTTTGCCAGGGGGTTTGGGTCAGCCCCAGCATTTT	CASSLALPGGLGQPQHF
TRBV5-1	TRBJ2-4	TRBD2	.	TGCGCCAGCAGCTTGAACCCTGGACTAGCGGGAGGGAGCAAAAACATTCAGTACTTC	CASSLNPGLAGGSKNIQYF
TRBV2	TRBJ2-2	.	.	TGTGCCAGCAGGGGCCCCTATACCGGGGAGCTGTTTTTT	CASRGPYTGELFF
TRBV6-5	TRBJ1-2	.	.	TGTGCCAGCACCGGGCGGGGGCCTTATGGCTACACCTTC	CASTGRGPYGYTF
TRBV5-4	TRBJ2-3	TRBD1	.	TGTGCCAGCAGCTTCCCGACAGGGGGTGAATCAGATACGCAGTATTTT	CASSFPTGGESDTQYF
TRBV4-2	TRBJ2-6	TRBD2	.	TGTGCCAGCAGCCAAGACCCTGGGAGGGAGGGGGCCAACGTCCTGACTTTC	CASSQDPGREGANVLTF
TRBV24-1	TRBJ2-2	.	few	TGTGCCACCAGTCCGGGGGATGTAGACACCGGGGAGCTGTTTTTT	CATSPGDVDTGELFF
TRBV2	TRBJ2-7	.	.	TGTGCCAGCAAAGAACAGGAGAGCTCCTACGAGCAGTACTTC	CASKEQESSYEQYF
TRBV12-3/TRBV12-4	TRBJ2-5	.	.	TGTGCCAGCAGCCCCAGTCAAGAGACCCAGTACTTC	CASSPSQETQYF
TRBV10-3	TRBJ1-2	.	.	TGTGCCATCAGCCCGACAGGATATAACTATGGCTACACCTTC	CAISPTGYNYGYTF
TRBV5-5	TRBJ2-5	TRBD1	.	TGTGCCAGCAGCTTAGGAGGGACAGGCCAAGAGACCCAGTACTTC	CASSLGGTGQETQYF
TRBV7-8	TRBJ1-1	.	.	TGTGCCAGCAGCCTCAGGGGTCAGGTGAACACTGAAGCTTTCTTT	CASSLRGQVNTEAFF
TRBV6-5	TRBJ1-2	.	once	TGTGCCAGCAGCCCCCTGGCGGAACGGCATGGCTACACCTTC	CASSPLAERHGYTF
TRBV9	TRBJ2-5	.	.	TGTGCCAGCAGCCCAGAGGGGGGGGCAGGGGAGACCCAGTACTTC	CASSPEGGAGETQYF
TRBV5-4	TRBJ2-1	.	.	TGTGCCAGCAGCTTGGGGCCGGACTCAACCCTCAATGAGCAGTTCTTC	CASSLGPDSTLNEQFF
TRBV29-1	TRBJ1-6	.	.	TGCAGCGTCTGGACCGGGGATAATTCACCCCTCCACTTT	CSVWTGDNSPLHF
TRBV7-8	TRBJ2-2	.	.	TGTGCCAGCAGCTTTTTCTCGGGTTCGGGACTGAGGAACACCGGGGAGCTGTTTTTT	CASSFFSGSGLRNTGELFF
TRBV5-5	TRBJ2-7	.	few	TGTGCCAGCAGCTCGGACGGAGGTAGCGAGCAGTACTTC	CASSSDGGSEQYF
TRBV7-2	TRBJ1-6	.	.	TGTGCCAGCAGCTTAGATGGAGTGAGGTCCTATAATTCACCCCTCCACTTT	CASSLDGVRSYNSPLHF
TRBV6-5	TRBJ1-1	.	.	TGTGCCAACAGCTGGGAGTGGAACACTGAAGCTTTCTTT	CANSWEWNTEAFF
TRBV3-1/TRBV3-2	TRBJ2-3	.	.	TGTGCCAGCAGCCCTCGTTTCCCTCGGGGCACAGATACGCAGTATTTT	CASSPRFPRGTDTQYF
TRBV3-1/TRBV3-2	TRBJ2-3	TRBD2	.	TGTGCCAGCAGCTCACTTCGGCGGGGGGGGACAGATACGCAGTATTTT	CASSSLRRGGTDTQYF
TRBV2	TRBJ2-1	TRBD2	.	TGTGCCAGCAGTGAAATGGCGGGGGGAGGAGTAGACAATGAGCAGTTCTTC	CASSEMAGGGVDNEQFF
TRBV5-1	TRBJ1-2	TRBD1	.	TGCGCCAGCAGCTTGGAAGGACAGGGGTATGGCTACACCTTC	CASSLEGQGYGYTF
TRBV7-9	TRBJ2-1	.	.	TGTGCCAGCAGCTTAGAATCAGGGGTCGAGCAGTTCTTC	CASSLESGVEQFF
TRBV2	TRBJ2-1	.	.	TGTGCCAGCAGAAGTACATTGGAGGTCAATGAGCAGTTCTTC	CASRSTLEVNEQFF
TRBV6-2/TRBV6-3	TRBJ2-7	.	.	TGTGCCAGCAGTTACCGTAGAGGTCCTTACGAGCAGTACTTC	CASSYRRGPYEQYF
TRBV6-5	TRBJ1-5	TRBD1	.	TGTGCCAGCAGGAGACAGGGAAATAGCAATCAGCCCCAGCATTTT	CASRRQGNSNQPQHF
TRBV12-3/TRBV12-4	TRBJ1-5	.	few	TGTGCCAGCAGTTTGAGTCAGCCCCAGCATTTT	CASSLSQPQHF
TRBV5-4	TRBJ2-7	TRBD1	.	TGTGCCAGCAGCTCCCGAACCGGGACAGGGGCCTCCTACGAGCAGTACTTC	CASSSRTGTGASYEQYF
TRBV5-1	TRBJ2-1	TRBD2	.	TGCGCCAGCAGCCAGCTAGCGGGGGACAATGAGCAGTTCTTC	CASSQLAGDNEQFF